Sequencing of this TCR beta chain was carried out in a study of T cells in Graves' hyperthyroidism and ophthalmopathy. Patients showing uncontrolled infection, other autoimmune disease, pregnancy or lactation were ineligible. General study points: Model predictions of ophthalmopathy came a median around 6.5 months before onset.

There were TCR beta CDR3 regions amplified from RNA transcripts. First-round RT-PCR targeting the TCR CDR3 was performed with the HTBI primer set. MiXCR was run by TCRdb on the multiplex PCR reads, yielding one entry per CDR3 protein. The table shows around 690,000 distinct CDR3 sequences, with around 20% occurring only once. Germline V gene lookup returns CDR1 SGHDN and CDR2 FVKESK. The ends lost 2 bases at V and 5 bases at J; junction bases unmatched: 8. CDR3 length equals 16 residues. This clonotype was found a few times. Antigen unknown. The sample comprised blood. This sequence originates from a young man with Graves' ophthalmopathy. The chain is built from TRBV14 and TRBJ1-1, with 10 bases that match TRBD1. DNA of the CDR3: TGTGCCAGCAGCCAACGCCACGGACAGGGGGGGACTGAAGCTTTCTTT. Its translation: CASSQRHGQGGTEAFF.